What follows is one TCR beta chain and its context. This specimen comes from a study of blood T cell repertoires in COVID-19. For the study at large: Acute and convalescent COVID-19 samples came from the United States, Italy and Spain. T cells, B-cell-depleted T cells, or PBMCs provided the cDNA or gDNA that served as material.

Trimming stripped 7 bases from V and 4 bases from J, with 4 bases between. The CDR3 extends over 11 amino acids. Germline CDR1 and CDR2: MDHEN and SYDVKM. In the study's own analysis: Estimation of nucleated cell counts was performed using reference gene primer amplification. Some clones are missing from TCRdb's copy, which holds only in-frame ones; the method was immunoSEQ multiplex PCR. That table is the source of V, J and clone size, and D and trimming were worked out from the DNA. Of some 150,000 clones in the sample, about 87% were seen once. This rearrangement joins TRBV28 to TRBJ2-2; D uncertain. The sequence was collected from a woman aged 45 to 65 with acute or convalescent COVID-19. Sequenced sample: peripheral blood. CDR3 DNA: TGTGCCAGCACTCTCACCGGGGAGCTGTTTTTT. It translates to CASTLTGELFF.